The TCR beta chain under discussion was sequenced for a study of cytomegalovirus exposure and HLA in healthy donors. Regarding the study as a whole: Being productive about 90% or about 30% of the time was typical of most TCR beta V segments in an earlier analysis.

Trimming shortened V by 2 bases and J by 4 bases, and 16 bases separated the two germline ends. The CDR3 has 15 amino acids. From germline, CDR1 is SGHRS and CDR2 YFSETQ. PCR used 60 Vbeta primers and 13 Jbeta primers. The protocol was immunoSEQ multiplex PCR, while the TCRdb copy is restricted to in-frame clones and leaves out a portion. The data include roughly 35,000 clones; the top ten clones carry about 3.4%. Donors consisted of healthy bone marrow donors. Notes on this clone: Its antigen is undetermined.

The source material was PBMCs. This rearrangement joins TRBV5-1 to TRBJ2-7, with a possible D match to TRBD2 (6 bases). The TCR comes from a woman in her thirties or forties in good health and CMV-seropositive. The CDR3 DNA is TGCGCCAGCAGCTTCGGGGCGGGGCCTGGGTACGAGCAGTACTTC. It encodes CASSFGAGPGYEQYF.